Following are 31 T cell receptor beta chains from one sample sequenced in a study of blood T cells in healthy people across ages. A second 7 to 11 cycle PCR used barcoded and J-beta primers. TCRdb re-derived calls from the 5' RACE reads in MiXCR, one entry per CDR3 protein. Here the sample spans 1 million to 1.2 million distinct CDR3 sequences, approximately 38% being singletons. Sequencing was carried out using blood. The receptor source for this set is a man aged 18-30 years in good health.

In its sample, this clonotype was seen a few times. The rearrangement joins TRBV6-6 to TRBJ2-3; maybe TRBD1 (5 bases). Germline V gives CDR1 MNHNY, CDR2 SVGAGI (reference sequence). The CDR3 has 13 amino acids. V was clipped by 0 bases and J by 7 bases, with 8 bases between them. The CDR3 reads CASSYSQGNTQYF. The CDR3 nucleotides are TGTGCCAGCAGTTACTCGCAGGGTAATACGCAGTATTTT.

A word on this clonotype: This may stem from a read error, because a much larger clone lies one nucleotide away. The CDR3 here is CASSPTTQGSYEQFF. For the CDR3, the DNA is TGCGCCAGCAGCCCGACCACGCAGGGGTCCTACGAGCAGTTCTTC. The chain links TRBV4-1 to TRBJ2-1; a possible D gene is TRBD1 (6 bases). Looked up from germline, CDR1 is MGHRA and CDR2 is YSYEKL. Trimming took off 4 bases at V and 10 bases at J, with 20 bases between the two ends. CDR3 length equals 15 residues.

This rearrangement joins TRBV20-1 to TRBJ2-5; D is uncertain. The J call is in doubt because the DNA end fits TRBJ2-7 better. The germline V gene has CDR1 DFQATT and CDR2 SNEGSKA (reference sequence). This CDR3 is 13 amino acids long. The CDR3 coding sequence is TGCAGTGCTAGCTTGGCCGGCGCCTACGAGCAGTACTTC. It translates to CSASLAGAYEQYF.

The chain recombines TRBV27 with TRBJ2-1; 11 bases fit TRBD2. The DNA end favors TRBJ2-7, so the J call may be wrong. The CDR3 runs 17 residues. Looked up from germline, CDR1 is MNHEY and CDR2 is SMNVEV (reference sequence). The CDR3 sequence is CASSFSGGAYYNNEQYF. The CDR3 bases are TGTGCCAGCAGTTTTAGCGGGGGGGCCTATTATAACAATGAGCAGTACTTC.

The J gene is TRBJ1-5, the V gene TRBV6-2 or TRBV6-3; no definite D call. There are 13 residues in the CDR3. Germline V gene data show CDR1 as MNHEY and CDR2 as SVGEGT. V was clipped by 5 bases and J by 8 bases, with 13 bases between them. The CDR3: CASSPIVGKPQHF. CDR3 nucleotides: TGTGCCAGCAGTCCTATAGTAGGGAAGCCCCAGCATTTT.

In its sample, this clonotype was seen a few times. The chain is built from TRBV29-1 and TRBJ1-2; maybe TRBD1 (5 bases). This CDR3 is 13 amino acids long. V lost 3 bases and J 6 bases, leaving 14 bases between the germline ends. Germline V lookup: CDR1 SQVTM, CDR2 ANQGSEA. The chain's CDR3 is CSVEAGLVDGYTF. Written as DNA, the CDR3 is TGCAGCGTTGAGGCGGGACTTGTAGATGGCTACACCTTC.

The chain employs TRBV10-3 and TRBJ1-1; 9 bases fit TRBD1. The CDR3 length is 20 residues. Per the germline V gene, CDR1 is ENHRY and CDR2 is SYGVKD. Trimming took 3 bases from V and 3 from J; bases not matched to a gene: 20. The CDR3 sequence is CAISEHNPGQGQERDTEAFF. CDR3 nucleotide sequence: TGTGCCATCAGTGAACATAACCCGGGACAGGGTCAAGAAAGGGACACTGAAGCTTTCTTT.

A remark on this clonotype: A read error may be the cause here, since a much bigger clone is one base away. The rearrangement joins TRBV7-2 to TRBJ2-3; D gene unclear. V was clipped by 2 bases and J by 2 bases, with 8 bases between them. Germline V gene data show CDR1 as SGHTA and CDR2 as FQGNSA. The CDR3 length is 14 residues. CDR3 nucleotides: TGTGCCAGCAGCTTATGTGAATCCACAGATACGCAGTATTTT. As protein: CASSLCESTDTQYF.

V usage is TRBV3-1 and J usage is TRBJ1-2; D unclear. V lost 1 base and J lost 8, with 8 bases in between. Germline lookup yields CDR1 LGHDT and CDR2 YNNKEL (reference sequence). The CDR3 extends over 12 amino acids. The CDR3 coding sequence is TGTGCCAGCAGCCAAGTCGAGACCGGCTACACCTTC. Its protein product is CASSQVETGYTF.

The CDR3 nucleotides are TGTGCCAGCAGTTCGCGGGTCGGAGGGATCTATGGCTACACCTTC. Translating it yields CASSSRVGGIYGYTF. The chain combines TRBV12-3 or TRBV12-4 with TRBJ1-2; D is ambiguous. This CDR3 has 15 amino acids. V dropped 4 bases and J dropped 4 bases, with 16 bases sitting between them.

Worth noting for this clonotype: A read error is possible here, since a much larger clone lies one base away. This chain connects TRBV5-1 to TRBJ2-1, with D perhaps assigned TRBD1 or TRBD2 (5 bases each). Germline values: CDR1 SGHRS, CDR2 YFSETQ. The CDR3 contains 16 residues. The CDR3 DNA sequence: TGCGCCGGCAGCCTCCGGGACGGTGTATCCTACAATGAGCAGTTCTTC. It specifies CAGSLRDGVSYNEQFF. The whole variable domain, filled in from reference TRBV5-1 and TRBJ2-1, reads KAGVTQTPRYLIKTRGQQVTLSCSPISGHRSVSWYQQTPGQGLQFLFEYFSETQRNKGNFPGRFSGRQFSNSRSEMNVSTLELGDSALYLCAGSLRDGVSYNEQFFGPGTRLTVL.

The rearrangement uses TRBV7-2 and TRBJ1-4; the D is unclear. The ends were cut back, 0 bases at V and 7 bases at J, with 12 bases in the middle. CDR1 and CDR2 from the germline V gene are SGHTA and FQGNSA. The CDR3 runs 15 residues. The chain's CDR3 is CASSLARSGGEKLFF. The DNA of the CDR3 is TGTGCCAGCAGCTTAGCCAGGTCGGGAGGTGAAAAACTGTTTTTT.

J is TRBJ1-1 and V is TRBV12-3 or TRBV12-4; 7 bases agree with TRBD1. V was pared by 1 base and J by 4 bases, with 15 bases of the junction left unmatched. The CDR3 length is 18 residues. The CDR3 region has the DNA TGTGCCAGCAGTTTAGTATTTTCCTGGGACAGTCCGCGCACTGAAGCTTTCTTT. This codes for CASSLVFSWDSPRTEAFF.

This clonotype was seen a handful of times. CDR3 DNA sequence: TGCGCCAGCAGCCAAGATCTAACGCCGACAGGGGGAGCTGAGCAGTACTTC. It codes for CASSQDLTPTGGAEQYF. This chain uses TRBV4-1 with TRBJ2-7; 9 bases map to TRBD1. The length of the CDR3 is 17 residues. Trimming took 0 bases from V and 7 from J; bases not matched to a gene: 13. Germline CDR1 is MGHRA and CDR2 is YSYEKL.

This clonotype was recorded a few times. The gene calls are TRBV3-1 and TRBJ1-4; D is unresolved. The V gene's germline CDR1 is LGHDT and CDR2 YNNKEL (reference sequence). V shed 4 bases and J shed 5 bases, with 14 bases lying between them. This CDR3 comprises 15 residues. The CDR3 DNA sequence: TGTGCCAGCAGCCTCTCGGGGAGCGTAAATGAAAAACTGTTTTTT. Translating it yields CASSLSGSVNEKLFF.

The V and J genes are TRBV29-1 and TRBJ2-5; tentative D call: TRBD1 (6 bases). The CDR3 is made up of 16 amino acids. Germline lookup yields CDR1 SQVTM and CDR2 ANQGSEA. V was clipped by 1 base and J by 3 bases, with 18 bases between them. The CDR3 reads CSVEGGDRGQKETQYF. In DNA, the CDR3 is TGCAGCGTTGAAGGAGGCGACAGAGGACAGAAAGAGACCCAGTACTTC.

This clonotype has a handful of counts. CDR3 DNA: TGTGCCAGCAGCCAAACAGGGGGCCCCGGAAACATTCAGTACTTC. Residues: CASSQTGGPGNIQYF. The chain is built from TRBV12-3 or TRBV12-4 and TRBJ2-4, with 9 bases that match TRBD1. CDR3 length: 15 residues. V dropped 6 bases and J dropped 6; count of bases not matched to a gene: 9.

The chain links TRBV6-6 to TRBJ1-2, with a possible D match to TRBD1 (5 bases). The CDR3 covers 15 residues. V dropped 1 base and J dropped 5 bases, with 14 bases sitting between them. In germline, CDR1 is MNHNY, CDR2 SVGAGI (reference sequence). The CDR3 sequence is CASSYWEGQIYGYTF. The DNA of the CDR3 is TGTGCCAGCAGTTACTGGGAGGGGCAGATATATGGCTACACCTTC.

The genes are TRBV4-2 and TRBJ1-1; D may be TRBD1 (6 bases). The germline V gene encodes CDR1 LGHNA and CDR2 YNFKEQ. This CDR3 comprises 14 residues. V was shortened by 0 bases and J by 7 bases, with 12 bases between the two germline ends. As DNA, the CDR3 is TGTGCCAGCAGCCAAGACAGGGGAAGGGGTGAAGCTTTCTTT. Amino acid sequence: CASSQDRGRGEAFF.

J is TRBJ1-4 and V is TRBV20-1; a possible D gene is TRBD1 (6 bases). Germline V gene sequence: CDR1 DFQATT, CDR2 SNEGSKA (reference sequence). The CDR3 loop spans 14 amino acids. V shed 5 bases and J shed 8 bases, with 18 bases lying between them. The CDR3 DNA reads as TGCAGTGCTCCGATTCGGGCAGGGGAAGAAAAACTGTTTTTT. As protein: CSAPIRAGEEKLFF.

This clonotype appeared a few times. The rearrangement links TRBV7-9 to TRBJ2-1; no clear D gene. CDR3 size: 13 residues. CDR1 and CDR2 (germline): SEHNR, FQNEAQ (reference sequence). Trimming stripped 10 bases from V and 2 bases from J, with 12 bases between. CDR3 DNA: TGTGCCATATCTGGTGGGACCTACAATGAGCAGTTCTTC. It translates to CAISGGTYNEQFF.

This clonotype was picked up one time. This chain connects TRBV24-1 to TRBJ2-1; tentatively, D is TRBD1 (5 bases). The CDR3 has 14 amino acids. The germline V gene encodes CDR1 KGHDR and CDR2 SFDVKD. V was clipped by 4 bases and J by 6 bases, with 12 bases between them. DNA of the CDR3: TGTGCCACCAGTGAAGGGGCAGGTGGCAATGAGCAGTTCTTC. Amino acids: CATSEGAGGNEQFF.

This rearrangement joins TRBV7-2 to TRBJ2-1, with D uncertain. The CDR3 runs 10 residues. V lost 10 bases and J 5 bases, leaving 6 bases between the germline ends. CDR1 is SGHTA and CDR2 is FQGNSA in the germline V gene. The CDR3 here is CATSNNEQFF. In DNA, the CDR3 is TGTGCCACCTCAAACAATGAGCAGTTCTTC.

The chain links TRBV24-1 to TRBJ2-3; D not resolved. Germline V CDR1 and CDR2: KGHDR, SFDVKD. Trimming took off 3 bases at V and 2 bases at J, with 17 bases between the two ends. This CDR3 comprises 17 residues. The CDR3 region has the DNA TGTGCCACCAGTGATCCCTACGAGTACCCCTTCACAGATACGCAGTATTTT. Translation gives CATSDPYEYPFTDTQYF.

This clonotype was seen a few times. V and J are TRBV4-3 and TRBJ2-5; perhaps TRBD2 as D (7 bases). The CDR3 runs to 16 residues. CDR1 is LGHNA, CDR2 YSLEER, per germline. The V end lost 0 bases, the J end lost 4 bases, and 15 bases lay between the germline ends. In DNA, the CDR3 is TGCGCCAGCAGCCAAGATAGCACAGGGAGGGGAGAGACCCAGTACTTC. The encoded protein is CASSQDSTGRGETQYF.

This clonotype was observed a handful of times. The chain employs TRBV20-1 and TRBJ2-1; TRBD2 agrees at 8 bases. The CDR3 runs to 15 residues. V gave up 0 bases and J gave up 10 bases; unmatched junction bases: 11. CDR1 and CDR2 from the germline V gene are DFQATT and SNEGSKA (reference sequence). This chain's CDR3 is CSARDPGLAGEEQFF. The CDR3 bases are TGCAGTGCTAGAGATCCAGGTCTAGCGGGTGAGGAGCAGTTCTTC.

The DNA for the CDR3 is TGTGCCTGGAGTGTAATGTGGGACAGCTCCTACGAGCAGTACTTC. Residues: CAWSVMWDSSYEQYF. V is TRBV30 and J is TRBJ2-7, with 7 bases matching TRBD1. This CDR3 contains 15 residues. Trimming removed 0 bases from V and 0 bases from J; junction bases left unmatched: 5. Germline V gene data show CDR1 as GTSNPN and CDR2 as SVGIG (reference sequence).

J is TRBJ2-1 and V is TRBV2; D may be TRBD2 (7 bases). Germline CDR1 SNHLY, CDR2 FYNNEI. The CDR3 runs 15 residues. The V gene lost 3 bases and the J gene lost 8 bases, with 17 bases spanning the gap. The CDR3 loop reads CASSEGYGGAHEQFF. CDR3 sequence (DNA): TGTGCCAGCAGTGAGGGTTATGGGGGGGCCCATGAGCAGTTCTTC.

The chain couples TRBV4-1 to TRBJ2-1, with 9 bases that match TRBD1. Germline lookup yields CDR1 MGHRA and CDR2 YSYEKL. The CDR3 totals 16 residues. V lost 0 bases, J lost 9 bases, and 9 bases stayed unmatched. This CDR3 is CASSQDRTGAQGEQFF. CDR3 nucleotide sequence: TGCGCCAGCAGCCAAGATAGGACAGGGGCCCAGGGTGAGCAGTTCTTC.

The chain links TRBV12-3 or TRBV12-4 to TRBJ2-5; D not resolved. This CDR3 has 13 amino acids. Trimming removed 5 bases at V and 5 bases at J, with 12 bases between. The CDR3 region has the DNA TGTGCCAGCAGTGTGTTGTCTATCGAGACCCAGTACTTC. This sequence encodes CASSVLSIETQYF.

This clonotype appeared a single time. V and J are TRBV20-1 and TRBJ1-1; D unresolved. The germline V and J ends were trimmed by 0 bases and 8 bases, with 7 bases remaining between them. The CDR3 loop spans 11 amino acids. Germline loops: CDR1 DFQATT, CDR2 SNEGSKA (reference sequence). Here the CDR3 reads CSARERYEAFF. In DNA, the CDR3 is TGCAGTGCTAGAGAACGATACGAAGCTTTCTTT.